This T cell receptor beta chain comes out of a study of vaccination and CD4 T cells after COVID-19. Study information: Convalescent persons amounted to six males plus four females, two of whom were Hispanic.

Treatment reported: roughly 10-day PBMC culture with coronavirus spike peptide pools or control peptides (ViraFEST assay). In the ViraFEST assay, peptide-pool expansion preceded TCR sequencing of expanded clonotypes. On day 3 and again on day 7, fresh IL-2 medium was used to replace half the medium. Note on this clonotype: The antigen is not known.

Sequencing of DNA taken from cultured CD4+ T cells relied on the Oncomine TCR Beta short-read assay. TCRdb reanalysed the PCR reads using MiXCR and keeps one entry per CDR3 protein. The repertoire holds about 21,000 distinct CDR3 sequences, under 80% seen once, with 20% to 25% in the top ten. Study outcomes and limitations: It was observed that, in convalescent patients, a median about 90% of reactive clones arose only post-vaccination.

The germline gives CDR1 LNHDA, CDR2 SQIVND (reference sequence). This CDR3 is 15 amino acids long. Trimming shortened V by 3 bases and J by 0 bases, and 11 bases separated the two germline ends. The chain recombines TRBV19 with TRBJ1-1, with D uncertain. Sequencing was performed on CD4+ T cells from blood, cultured in vitro, taken before SARS-CoV-2 vaccination. The sequence derives from a human donor who received a COVID-19 vaccine. This CDR3 reads CASSIEYRVNTEAFF. The CDR3 DNA reads as TGTGCCAGTAGTATTGAGTACAGAGTGAACACTGAAGCTTTCTTT.